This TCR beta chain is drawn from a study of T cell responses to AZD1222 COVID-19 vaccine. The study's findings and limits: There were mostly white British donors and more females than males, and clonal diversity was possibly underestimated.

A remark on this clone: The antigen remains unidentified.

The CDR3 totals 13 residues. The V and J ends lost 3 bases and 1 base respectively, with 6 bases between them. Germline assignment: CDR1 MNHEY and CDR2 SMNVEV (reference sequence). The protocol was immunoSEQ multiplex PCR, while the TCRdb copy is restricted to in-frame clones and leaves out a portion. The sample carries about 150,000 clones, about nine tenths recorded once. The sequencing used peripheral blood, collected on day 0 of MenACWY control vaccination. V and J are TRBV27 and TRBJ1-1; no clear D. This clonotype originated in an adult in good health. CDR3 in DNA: TGTGCCAGCAGTTTCCACGGGAACACTGAAGCTTTCTTT. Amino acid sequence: CASSFHGNTEAFF.